This T cell receptor (beta chain) was recorded in a study of Graves' ophthalmopathy and Graves' hyperthyroidism. Study context: Hyperthyroidism was considered stable when no ophthalmopathy appeared within 18 months of follow-up.

RNA transcripts served as template for amplifying TCR beta CDR3 sequences. HTBI-primed first-round RT-PCR preceded second-round multiplex PCR. TCRdb recomputed calls from the multiplex PCR reads with MiXCR, one row per CDR3 protein. Of around 1.1 million distinct CDR3 sequences in the sample, about 35% are singletons; the top ten hold more than 9.5%. The V gene's germline CDR1 is SEHNR and CDR2 FQNEAQ (reference sequence). V was trimmed by 4 bases and J by 3 bases, leaving 9 bases between them. This CDR3 comprises 13 residues. The sequenced sample was peripheral blood or thyroid tissue (not recorded which). The gene calls are TRBV7-9 and TRBJ1-2, with a tentative D call TRBD1 (5 bases). The sequence derives from an adult man with Graves' hyperthyroidism. CDR3: CASSSGPYYGYTF. Written as DNA, the CDR3 is TGTGCCAGCAGCTCGGGACCATACTATGGCTACACCTTC.